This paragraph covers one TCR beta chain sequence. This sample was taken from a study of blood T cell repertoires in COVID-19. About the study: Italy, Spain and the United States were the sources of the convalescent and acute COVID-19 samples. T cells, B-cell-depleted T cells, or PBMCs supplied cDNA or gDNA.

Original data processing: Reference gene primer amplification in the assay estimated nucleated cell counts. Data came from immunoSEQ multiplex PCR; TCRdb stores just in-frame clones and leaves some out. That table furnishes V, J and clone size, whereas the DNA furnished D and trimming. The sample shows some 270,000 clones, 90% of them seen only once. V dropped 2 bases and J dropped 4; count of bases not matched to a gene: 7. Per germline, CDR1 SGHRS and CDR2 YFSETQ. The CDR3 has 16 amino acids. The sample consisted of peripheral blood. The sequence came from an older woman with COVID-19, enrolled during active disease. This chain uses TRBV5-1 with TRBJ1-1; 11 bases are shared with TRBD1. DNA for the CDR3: TGCGCCAGCAGCTTACTACCGGGACAGGGGGGCACTGAAGCTTTCTTT. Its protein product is CASSLLPGQGGTEAFF. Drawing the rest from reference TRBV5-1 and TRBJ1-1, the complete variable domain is KAGVTQTPRYLIKTRGQQVTLSCSPISGHRSVSWYQQTPGQGLQFLFEYFSETQRNKGNFPGRFSGRQFSNSRSEMNVSTLELGDSALYLCASSLLPGQGGTEAFFGQGTRLTVV.